One and the same sample provided the 29 T cell receptor beta chains below, sequenced in a study of cytomegalovirus exposure and HLA in healthy donors. It was with 60 Vbeta and 13 Jbeta primers that the PCR ran. TCRdb keeps only in-frame clones here, not all; method: immunoSEQ multiplex PCR. There are 75,000 to 90,000 clones in the sample, with 1.3% to 1.5% held by the top ten. Sequencing was done on a sample of PBMCs. The receptors were sampled from a woman in her sixties or seventies in good health and CMV-seronegative.

The CDR3: CASSLFRTDTQYF. For the CDR3, the DNA is TGTGCCAGCAGCTTATTCCGGACAGATACGCAGTATTTT. V usage is TRBV7-2 and J usage is TRBJ2-3; D not resolved. Germline V CDR1 and CDR2: SGHTA, FQGNSA. V was cut by 2 bases and J by 3 bases, with 6 bases left in between. The CDR3 is 13 amino acids.

CDR3 bases: TGTGCCAGCAGCTTAAACGGGAACACCGGGGAGCTGTTTTTT. Translated, it gives CASSLNGNTGELFF. The V call is TRBV13, the J call TRBJ2-2; D unresolved. This CDR3 contains 14 residues. Per the germline V gene, CDR1 is PRHDT and CDR2 is FYEKMQ (reference sequence). V was pared by 2 bases and J by 1 base, with 5 bases between.

The rearrangement uses TRBV6-4 and TRBJ2-3; D perhaps matches TRBD2 (5 bases). CDR1 and CDR2 (germline): MRHNA, SNTAGT. V was trimmed by 4 bases and J by 5 bases, leaving 7 bases between them. The CDR3 has 12 amino acids. CDR3 residues: CASSVGGDTQYF. The CDR3, as DNA: TGTGCCAGCAGTGTTGGAGGAGATACGCAGTATTTT.

The chain has TRBV11-2 and TRBJ2-3, with D tentatively TRBD1 (6 bases). The ends were cut back, 7 bases at V and 0 bases at J, with 20 bases in the middle. CDR1 and CDR2 from the germline V gene are SGHAT and FQNNGV. The CDR3 spans 17 residues. The CDR3 reads CASTIYQTGQSTDTQYF. The DNA for the CDR3 is TGTGCCAGCACCATATACCAGACAGGTCAAAGCACAGATACGCAGTATTTT.

The CDR3 loop reads CATHRGRRYEQFF. The CDR3 nucleotides are TGTGCCACACACAGGGGGCGCCGGTATGAGCAGTTCTTC. This rearrangement joins TRBV2 to TRBJ2-1; 9 bases are a match to TRBD1. This CDR3 has 13 residues. J gave up 8 bases and V 10 bases, and 9 bases lay outside the gene matches. Germline V lookup: CDR1 SNHLY, CDR2 FYNNEI.

The V and J genes are TRBV11-3 and TRBJ2-1; 8 bases map to TRBD1. The CDR3 is 15 residues long. CDR1 and CDR2 from the germline V gene are SGHNT and YENEEA. V shed 4 bases and J 5 bases; nucleotides not matched to a gene: 7. DNA of the CDR3: TGTGCCAGCAGCTCCGCAGGGGGCGTCCACAATGAGCAGTTCTTC. This encodes CASSSAGGVHNEQFF.

Here the CDR3 DNA reads TGTGCCAGCAGCCCGCGCCCGGGAGAAACAGATACGCAGTATTTT. Protein product: CASSPRPGETDTQYF. The gene calls are TRBV7-2 and TRBJ2-3; perhaps TRBD2 as D (6 bases). Per the germline V gene, CDR1 is SGHTA and CDR2 is FQGNSA. Trimming took 5 bases from V and 3 from J, leaving 15 bases between them. The CDR3 length is 15 residues.

J is TRBJ1-3 and V is TRBV2; D possibly corresponds to TRBD1 (5 bases). Per germline, CDR1 SNHLY and CDR2 FYNNEI. The CDR3 length is 15 residues. Trimming removed 2 bases at V and 5 bases at J, with 13 bases between. The CDR3 loop reads CASSEQGTSRNTIYF. The CDR3 DNA follows: TGTGCCAGCAGTGAACAGGGAACGTCCCGAAACACCATATATTTT.

The chain links TRBV9 to TRBJ1-2, with D perhaps matching TRBD1 (5 bases). Germline V gives CDR1 SGDLS, CDR2 YYNGEE. V lost 4 bases to trimming and J lost 3 bases, with 16 bases between them. The CDR3 contains 15 residues. Here the CDR3 DNA reads TGTGCCAGCAGCATGGGGGGGGGATATGACTATGGCTACACCTTC. Translated, it gives CASSMGGGYDYGYTF.

This sequence joins TRBV4-3 and TRBJ2-3, with TRBD2 matching 10 bases. The CDR3 spans 16 residues. V gave up 0 bases and J gave up 4 bases; unmatched junction bases: 4. Germline V gene sequence: CDR1 LGHNA, CDR2 YSLEER. CDR3 coding DNA: TGCGCCAGCAGCCAAGAGGGGACTAGCGATTCAGATACGCAGTATTTT. Translating gives CASSQEGTSDSDTQYF.

The chain is built from TRBV4-2 and TRBJ2-3, with 11 bases matching TRBD2. There are 17 residues in the CDR3. The V segment lost 4 bases and the J segment 0 bases; nucleotides outside the gene matches: 6. Looked up from germline, CDR1 is LGHNA and CDR2 is YNFKEQ. For the CDR3, the DNA is TGTGCCAGCAGCCGCACTAGCGGGGGATTTAGCACAGATACGCAGTATTTT. Translated: CASSRTSGGFSTDTQYF.

The genes are TRBV5-4 and TRBJ1-2; D is uncertain. This CDR3 contains 13 residues. Per the germline V gene, CDR1 is SGHNT and CDR2 is YYREEE (reference sequence). Trimming took off 0 bases at V and 4 bases at J, with 7 bases between the two ends. The CDR3 bases are TGTGCCAGCAGCTTGGGAGGGTCCTATGGCTACACCTTC. It yields the protein CASSLGGSYGYTF.

The chain links TRBV4-1 to TRBJ2-7; a possible D gene is TRBD1 (7 bases). The germline gives CDR1 MGHRA, CDR2 YSYEKL. Trimming shortened V by 4 bases and J by 0 bases, and 13 bases separated the two germline ends. The length of the CDR3 is 15 residues. DNA of the CDR3: TGCGCCAGCAGCCGATCAGGGGGGAGCTCCTACGAGCAGTACTTC. This sequence encodes CASSRSGGSSYEQYF.

The V gene is TRBV19, the J gene TRBJ1-1; 9 bases agree with TRBD1. CDR1 LNHDA and CDR2 SQIVND come from the germline V gene (reference sequence). The CDR3 runs 17 residues. The junction had 7 bases not matched to a gene; V was cut back by 1 base and J by 1 base. As DNA, the CDR3 is TGTGCCAGTAGTATAGGGACAGGGGTGGGCGAGAACACTGAAGCTTTCTTT. As protein: CASSIGTGVGENTEAFF.

The chain employs TRBV11-2 and TRBJ2-1, with 8 bases aligning to TRBD2. CDR1 is SGHAT, CDR2 FQNNGV, per germline. The CDR3 length is 17 residues. Unmatched junction bases numbered 8, after V lost 0 bases and J lost 4 bases. CDR3 bases: TGTGCCAGCAGCTTAGATCGGGGGGGGACCTTTTACAATGAGCAGTTCTTC. Encoded protein: CASSLDRGGTFYNEQFF.

V and J are TRBV28 and TRBJ1-4; D remains ambiguous. The germline V and J ends were trimmed by 4 bases and 5 bases, with 5 bases remaining between them. The germline V gene encodes CDR1 MDHEN and CDR2 SYDVKM. This CDR3 has 12 residues. The CDR3, as DNA: TGTGCCAGCAGTTCGCAGAATGAAAAACTGTTTTTT. The encoded protein is CASSSQNEKLFF.

This sequence joins TRBV11-3 and TRBJ2-7; D unclear. CDR1 and CDR2 (germline): SGHNT, YENEEA. V was shortened by 2 bases and J by 1 base, with 6 bases between the two germline ends. This CDR3 spans 13 amino acids. Here the CDR3 DNA reads TGTGCCAGCAGCTTACAGGCATCCTACGAGCAGTACTTC. Amino acid sequence: CASSLQASYEQYF.

This chain uses TRBV29-1 with TRBJ2-5; 8 bases fit TRBD2. With the DNA end fitting TRBJ2-7 better, the J assignment may be wrong. Germline V gives CDR1 SQVTM, CDR2 ANQGSEA. This CDR3 spans 13 amino acids. CDR3: CSGSGGRTYEQYF. The CDR3 DNA follows: TGCAGCGGGTCGGGAGGGCGGACCTACGAGCAGTACTTC.

This chain uses TRBV9 with TRBJ2-5; 11 positions agree with TRBD2. This CDR3 region has 17 residues. Per the germline V gene, CDR1 is SGDLS and CDR2 is YYNGEE. V shed 2 bases and J 4 bases; nucleotides not matched to a gene: 10. DNA for the CDR3: TGTGCCAGCAGCGTGGTTGGTAGCGGGAGGGCCGGAGAGACCCAGTACTTC. Translating it yields CASSVVGSGRAGETQYF.

V gene TRBV5-8 combines with J gene TRBJ1-4, with D uncertain. CDR1 and CDR2 from the germline V gene are SGHTS and YDEGEE. The V end lost 7 bases, the J end lost 8 bases, and 15 bases lay between the germline ends. The CDR3 loop spans 13 amino acids. DNA for the CDR3: TGTGCCAGCCCACCCCTCAGGAGGGAAAAACTGTTTTTT. Its translation is CASPPLRREKLFF.

The rearrangement joins TRBV6-5 to TRBJ1-2; D is possibly TRBD1 (6 bases). V was shortened by 2 bases and J by 4 bases, with 17 bases between the two germline ends. The CDR3 runs 16 residues. Germline lookup yields CDR1 MNHEY and CDR2 SVGAGI. CDR3 nucleotides: TGTGCCAGCAGTTACGCGGGGGGGCGATCCCTCTATGGCTACACCTTC. Its translation is CASSYAGGRSLYGYTF.

The chain couples TRBV27 to TRBJ1-2; the match to TRBD1 covers 12 bases. V lost 5 bases to trimming and J lost 8 bases; unmatched junction nucleotides: 9. Germline CDR1 is MNHEY and CDR2 is SMNVEV (reference sequence). The CDR3 is made up of 15 amino acids. The CDR3 DNA reads TGTGCCAGCAGTGCCCCGGGACAGGGGGCATGGGGCTACACCTTC. Translation gives CASSAPGQGAWGYTF.

The rearrangement links TRBV19 to TRBJ1-5; TRBD1 might be the D (5 bases). Germline lookup yields CDR1 LNHDA and CDR2 SQIVND (reference sequence). The CDR3 sequence is 12 residues long. V shed 5 bases and J shed 11 bases, with 13 bases lying between them. The CDR3 sequence is CASSRGGKAQHF. Written as DNA, the CDR3 is TGTGCCAGTAGTCGGGGGGGAAAGGCCCAGCATTTT.

The genes are TRBV4-1 and TRBJ2-7; TRBD2 matches at 7 bases. Germline-derived CDR1 and CDR2 are MGHRA and YSYEKL. The CDR3 is made up of 17 amino acids. Losses at the gene ends were 0 bases for V and 2 bases for J; bases not matched to a gene: 10. DNA of the CDR3: TGCGCCAGCAGCCAAGAAGGGAGGGCTAGCGCCGCCTACGAGCAGTACTTC. This translates into CASSQEGRASAAYEQYF.

The V gene is TRBV9, the J gene TRBJ2-7; maybe TRBD1 (5 bases). V was cut by 0 bases and J by 2 bases, with 12 bases left in between. The V gene's germline CDR1 is SGDLS and CDR2 YYNGEE. CDR3 length: 15 residues. CDR3 coding DNA: TGTGCCAGCAGCGTAGGATCAGGGTACCCCTACGAGCAGTACTTC. This gives the protein CASSVGSGYPYEQYF.

The V call is TRBV27, the J call TRBJ2-7, with 9 bases fitting TRBD2. CDR1 is MNHEY, CDR2 SMNVEV, per germline (reference sequence). The CDR3 contains 16 residues. V dropped 5 bases and J dropped 6; count of bases not matched to a gene: 14. The CDR3 nucleotides are TGTGCCAGCAGTGACAACTCTAGCGGGACTAAGGGCGAGCAGTACTTC. Amino acids: CASSDNSSGTKGEQYF.

The rearrangement links TRBV27 to TRBJ2-3; tentatively, D is TRBD2 (5 bases). CDR1 and CDR2 (germline): MNHEY, SMNVEV (reference sequence). With 3 bases removed from V and 5 bases from J, the gap between germline ends came to 18 bases. The CDR3 has 16 amino acids. The CDR3 loop reads CASSLGPSWERDTQYF. For the CDR3, the DNA is TGTGCCAGCAGTTTGGGCCCGTCGTGGGAGAGAGATACGCAGTATTTT.

V usage is TRBV27 and J usage is TRBJ2-7, with a tentative D call TRBD1 (5 bases). V gave up 3 bases and J gave up 5 bases, with 20 bases separating them. Germline lookup yields CDR1 MNHEY and CDR2 SMNVEV (reference sequence). The CDR3 runs to 16 residues. CDR3 bases: TGTGCCAGCAGTTTTAGGGCCGGTGAAGGGGTCCACGAGCAGTACTTC. Its protein is CASSFRAGEGVHEQYF.

The rearrangement links TRBV18 to TRBJ2-1, with D perhaps TRBD2 (6 bases). Trimming shortened V by 3 bases and J by 3 bases, and 12 bases separated the two germline ends. The CDR3 runs to 15 residues. Germline lookup yields CDR1 KGHSH and CDR2 LQKENI. CDR3 nucleotides: TGTGCCAGCTCACCCGGGAGTGGGGGCTACAATGAGCAGTTCTTC. Protein: CASSPGSGGYNEQFF.